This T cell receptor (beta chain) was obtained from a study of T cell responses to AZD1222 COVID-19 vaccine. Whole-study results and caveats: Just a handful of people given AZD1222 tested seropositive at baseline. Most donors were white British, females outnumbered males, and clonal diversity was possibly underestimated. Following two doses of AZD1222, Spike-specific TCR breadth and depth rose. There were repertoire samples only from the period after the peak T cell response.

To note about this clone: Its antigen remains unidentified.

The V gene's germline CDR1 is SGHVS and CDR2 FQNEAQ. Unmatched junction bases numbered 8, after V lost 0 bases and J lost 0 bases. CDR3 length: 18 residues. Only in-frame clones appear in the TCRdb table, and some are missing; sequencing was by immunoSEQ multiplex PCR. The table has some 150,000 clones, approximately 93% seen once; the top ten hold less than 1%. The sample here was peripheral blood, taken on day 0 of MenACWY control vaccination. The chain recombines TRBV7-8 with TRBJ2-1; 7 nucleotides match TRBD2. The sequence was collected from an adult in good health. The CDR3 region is CASSLAQGAGVSYNEQFF. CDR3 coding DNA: TGTGCCAGCAGCTTAGCGCAAGGGGCGGGAGTCTCCTACAATGAGCAGTTCTTC.